The source of this T cell receptor (beta chain) is a study of blood T cell repertoires in COVID-19. The protocol was immunoSEQ multiplex PCR, while the TCRdb copy is restricted to in-frame clones and leaves out a portion. This sample carries some 140,000 clones, around 73% of them seen once, and the ten largest clones take approximately 10%. Germline V gene lookup returns CDR1 MNHEY and CDR2 SMNVEV (reference sequence). This CDR3 region has 17 residues. The trim removed 5 bases at V and 2 bases at J, leaving 9 bases unmatched. The sequencing sample was made of peripheral blood. This sequence joins TRBV27 and TRBJ2-6; 7 nucleotides align to TRBD1. This clonotype was obtained from a man aged 55 to 70 who had recovered from COVID-19. Written as DNA, the CDR3 is TGTGCCAGCAGTCGACAGGGTTCCACAACTGGGGCCAACGTCCTGACTTTC. Its protein product is CASSRQGSTTGANVLTF.